This entry describes one T cell receptor (beta chain). Naive CD8 cells, CD45RO-negative and positively selected for CCR7, excluded terminally differentiated effector memory CD45RA+ cells. This CDR3 has 15 residues. V lost 5 bases and J lost 4, with 15 bases in between. Germline V lookup: CDR1 MNHEY, CDR2 SMNVEV (reference sequence). Profiled with immunoSEQ multiplex PCR; TCRdb holds only in-frame clones, not every one. This sample has about 1,800,000 clones, with about 94% found just once. These data originate in a study of shared clonotypes between healthy human individuals. The clonotype originates from a man between 18 and 29 years old in good health. Sequencing was performed on naive CD8+ T cells sorted from blood. V gene TRBV27 combines with J gene TRBJ1-5; no clear D gene. The CDR3 DNA reads as TGTGCCAGCAGTCTGGACGGTTTATGGAATCAGCCCCAGCATTTT. It specifies CASSLDGLWNQPQHF.